These T cell receptor beta chains were read from a single sample in a study of cytomegalovirus exposure and HLA in healthy donors. Profiling relied on immunoSEQ multiplex PCR, and the TCRdb table lists in-frame clones only, not all of them. The sample lists 130,000 to 150,000 clones, roughly nine tenths occurring once. Sequenced: PBMCs. All receptors come from a woman aged 18 to 35 in good health and CMV-seropositive. The CDR3 runs from the conserved cysteine through the conserved F or W. D genes are given only for firm matches. Clone size is not always given. Where it is, it says once, few, many or a class for expanded clones.

j_call	v_call	d_call	clone_size	cdr3_aa	cdr3_nt
TRBJ2-1	TRBV28	-	-	CASGQGGNEQFF	TGTGCCAGCGGCCAGGGAGGCAATGAGCAGTTCTTC
TRBJ2-7	TRBV10-3	-	-	CAISVAVSGRGASYEQYF	TGTGCCATCAGTGTGGCGGTGTCTGGGCGGGGAGCTTCCTACGAGCAGTACTTC
TRBJ2-3	TRBV10-1	-	-	CASSGQGHTDTQYF	TGCGCCTCCTCAGGGCAGGGGCACACAGATACGCAGTATTTT
TRBJ1-1	TRBV18	-	-	CASSTRQVNTEAFF	TGTGCCAGCTCAACCAGACAGGTGAACACTGAAGCTTTCTTT
TRBJ1-1	TRBV13	TRBD1	-	CASSARQGARGTEAFF	TGTGCCAGCAGCGCCCGACAGGGTGCGAGAGGCACTGAAGCTTTCTTT
TRBJ1-2	TRBV19	-	-	CASTDRPSNYGYTF	TGTGCCAGTACCGACAGGCCGAGTAACTATGGCTACACCTTC
TRBJ2-7	TRBV19	TRBD1	-	CASRRDRDYEQYF	TGTGCCAGCCGACGGGACAGAGACTACGAGCAGTACTTC
TRBJ2-2	TRBV4-2	TRBD2	once	CASSQVLAGDSTGELFF	TGTGCCAGCAGCCAAGTCCTGGCGGGAGATAGTACCGGGGAGCTGTTTTTT
TRBJ1-2	TRBV30	-	-	CAWSATGRSNGYTF	TGTGCCTGGAGTGCTACAGGAAGGTCCAATGGCTACACCTTC
TRBJ2-1	TRBV5-1	-	-	CASSLDPERDYNEQFF	TGCGCCAGCAGCCTGGACCCCGAGAGAGACTACAATGAGCAGTTCTTC
TRBJ1-4	TRBV19	TRBD1	-	CASSETGRGEKLFF	TGTGCCAGTAGTGAGACAGGGCGAGGTGAAAAACTGTTTTTT
TRBJ2-5	TRBV11-2	-	-	CASSLQETQYF	TGTGCCAGCAGCCTCCAAGAGACCCAGTACTTC
TRBJ2-5	TRBV28	TRBD2	-	CASSFLSGGQETQYF	TGTGCCAGCAGTTTCCTCAGCGGGGGGCAAGAGACCCAGTACTTC
TRBJ2-1	TRBV18	TRBD2	-	CASSHGLAGDNEQFF	TGTGCCAGCTCACATGGACTAGCGGGAGACAATGAGCAGTTCTTC
TRBJ1-2	TRBV12-5	TRBD1	-	CASVGWTGIVYTF	TGTGCTAGTGTCGGGTGGACAGGGATTGTCTACACCTTC
TRBJ1-1	TRBV29-1	TRBD1	-	CSVEGTAMNTEAFF	TGCAGCGTTGAGGGGACAGCGATGAACACTGAAGCTTTCTTT
TRBJ2-1	TRBV5-1	-	-	CASSSGTHNEQFF	TGCGCCAGCAGCTCCGGGACACACAATGAGCAGTTCTTC
TRBJ2-1	TRBV11-3	TRBD2	-	CASSLGVAGDNEQFF	TGTGCCAGCAGCTTAGGGGTAGCGGGAGACAATGAGCAGTTCTTC
TRBJ2-1	TRBV19	TRBD1	few	CASSPPGTGLSNEQFF	TGTGCCAGTAGTCCGCCGGGGACAGGGTTGAGCAATGAGCAGTTCTTC
TRBJ2-5	TRBV15	TRBD1	-	CATSRMIGAGGETQYF	TGTGCCACCAGCAGGATGATTGGGGCAGGGGGCGAGACCCAGTACTTC
TRBJ2-7	TRBV10-1	-	-	CASSDNYEQYF	TGCGCCAGCAGTGACAACTACGAGCAGTACTTC
TRBJ2-7	TRBV2	TRBD1	-	CASSGTGGNEQYF	TGTGCCAGCTCCGGGACAGGTGGGAACGAGCAGTACTTC
TRBJ2-7	TRBV30	-	once	CAWRRTVKLNYEQYF	TGTGCCTGGAGGAGGACAGTAAAGCTCAACTACGAGCAGTACTTC
TRBJ2-3	TRBV29-1	TRBD2	-	CSVRTSGGDTQYF	TGCAGCGTTAGGACTAGTGGTGGAGATACGCAGTATTTT
TRBJ1-4	TRBV7-2	TRBD1	-	CASSQGQGNEKLFF	TGTGCCAGCAGCCAGGGACAGGGGAATGAAAAACTGTTTTTT
TRBJ1-1	TRBV10-3	-	-	CAITGEVNTEAFF	TGTGCCATCACAGGGGAAGTGAACACTGAAGCTTTCTTT
TRBJ2-1	TRBV10-2	TRBD1	-	CASRDRGVINEQFF	TGCGCCAGCAGAGACAGGGGGGTTATCAATGAGCAGTTCTTC
TRBJ2-1	TRBV28	-	-	CASSFQGSNEQFF	TGTGCCAGCAGTTTCCAGGGCAGCAATGAGCAGTTCTTC
TRBJ2-7	TRBV13	TRBD2	few	CASSRGLAGVNEQYF	TGTGCCAGCAGCCGTGGACTAGCGGGAGTGAACGAGCAGTACTTC
TRBJ1-1	TRBV28	-	-	CASSLQGGWAFF	TGTGCCAGCAGTTTACAGGGCGGCTGGGCTTTCTTT
TRBJ2-5	TRBV6-6	TRBD1	-	CASSYGTGGSQETQYF	TGTGCCAGCAGTTACGGGACAGGGGGATCGCAAGAGACCCAGTACTTC
TRBJ2-1	TRBV6-5	-	-	CASSYSIRAAYNEQFF	TGTGCCAGCAGTTACTCGATTAGAGCGGCTTACAATGAGCAGTTCTTC
TRBJ1-2	TRBV5-1	-	once	CASSRGLSYGYTF	TGCGCCAGCAGCCGGGGACTCAGCTATGGCTACACCTTC
TRBJ2-7	TRBV6-5	TRBD1	-	CASSQTGGSYEQYF	TGTGCCAGCTCACAAACAGGGGGTTCCTACGAGCAGTACTTC
TRBJ2-1	TRBV18	-	-	CASSPKSHRNEQFF	TGTGCCAGCTCACCCAAGTCACACAGGAATGAGCAGTTCTTC
TRBJ2-2	TRBV19	-	once	CASTDRGNTGELFF	TGTGCCAGCACCGACCGGGGGAACACCGGGGAGCTGTTTTTT
TRBJ1-1	TRBV5-1	-	few	CASSLGAGVAFF	TGCGCCAGCAGCCTGGGGGCAGGGGTAGCTTTCTTT
TRBJ1-2	TRBV7-2	-	-	CASSADRSRSHGYTF	TGTGCCAGCAGCGCAGACAGGAGTAGATCTCATGGCTACACCTTC
TRBJ2-3	TRBV2	-	-	CASRAYPPGHRFDTDTQYF	TGTGCCAGCAGAGCATACCCCCCGGGACACAGATTCGACACAGATACGCAGTATTTT
TRBJ2-7	TRBV4-1	-	-	CASSGQLRRGWYEQYF	TGCGCCAGCAGCGGGCAGCTCCGAAGGGGATGGTACGAGCAGTACTTC
TRBJ2-7	TRBV5-8	TRBD1	-	CASSRDRGREQYF	TGTGCCAGCAGCCGGGACAGGGGGCGTGAGCAGTACTTC
TRBJ2-1	TRBV6-4	TRBD1	-	CASSDSGTGDNNEQFF	TGTGCCAGCAGTGACTCCGGGACAGGGGATAACAATGAGCAGTTCTTC
TRBJ1-1	TRBV29-1	-	-	CSVASGEMRTEAFF	TGCAGCGTTGCTTCAGGGGAGATGCGCACTGAAGCTTTCTTT
TRBJ2-5	TRBV11-2	-	-	CASSADRQETQYF	TGTGCCAGCAGCGCAGACAGGCAAGAGACCCAGTACTTC
TRBJ2-7	TRBV21-1	-	-	CASPGLAGVSYEQYF	TGTGCCAGCCCGGGACTAGCGGGAGTCTCCTACGAGCAGTACTTC